A selection of T cell receptor beta chains follows, all from one sample in a study of CD8+CD57+ T cells in acquired aplastic anemia. TCRdb reprocessed the reads with MiXCR, giving one entry per CDR3 protein. The table shows about 220,000 distinct CDR3 sequences, with 45% to 50% occurring only once. Material: sorted CD4+, CD8+, or CD8+CD57+ T cells (not recorded which) from PBMCs. The receptor source for this set is a human donor with aplastic anemia. Both conserved end residues are part of each CDR3. A D gene is named only where the DNA matches it firmly. Size is omitted from some rows. Given values are once, few, many or a class for expanded clones.

V	length	size	J	D	DNA	CDR3
TRBV19	16	.	TRBJ2-7	TRBD1	TGTGCCAGTAGTATTACCGGGACAGGGAATCGCTACGAGCAGTACTTC	CASSITGTGNRYEQYF
TRBV29-1	15	few	TRBJ1-2	.	TGCAGCGTTGAGTCGCCCTCGACAGGAGTGGATGGCTACACCTTC	CSVESPSTGVDGYTF
TRBV4-3	15	many	TRBJ1-2	.	TGCGCCAGCAGCCAAGATGGAGAGTTGAACTATGGCTACACCTTC	CASSQDGELNYGYTF
TRBV30	14	many	TRBJ1-6	TRBD1	TGTGCCTGGGAACCGGGACAGGGATTTTCACCCCTCCACTTT	CAWEPGQGFSPLHF
TRBV5-1	17	few	TRBJ1-3	TRBD1	TGTGCCAGCAGCCGCCGTGTGGCAGGGGGCTCTGGAAACACCATATATTTT	CASSRRVAGGSGNTIYF
TRBV4-2	14	many	TRBJ2-1	TRBD2	TGTGCCAGCAGCCCGGGGGGGAGTGGGAATGAGCAGTTCTTC	CASSPGGSGNEQFF
TRBV14	13	many	TRBJ2-1	.	TGTGCCAGCAGCCAACAGCGTTTCAATGAGCAGTTCTTC	CASSQQRFNEQFF
TRBV20-1	15	many	TRBJ1-6	.	TGCAGTGCTAGAGTGGGGCAGCGATATAATTCACCCCTCCACTTT	CSARVGQRYNSPLHF
TRBV12-3/TRBV12-4	15	many	TRBJ2-7	.	TGTGCCAGCAGTTTCCGAGCAGGGGCAGCCTACGAGCAGTACTTC	CASSFRAGAAYEQYF
TRBV15	16	many	TRBJ2-1	TRBD2	TGTGCCACCAGCAGAGGACTAGCGGGGGGGTATAATGAGCAGTTCTTC	CATSRGLAGGYNEQFF
TRBV2	14	.	TRBJ1-1	.	TGTGCCAGCAGTCAGGTATACCTGAACACTGAAGCTTTCTTT	CASSQVYLNTEAFF
TRBV6-6	15	few	TRBJ2-7	TRBD1	TGTGCCAGCAGTTACTCATCGACAGGGACCTACGAGCAGTACTTC	CASSYSSTGTYEQYF
TRBV2	13	.	TRBJ1-1	TRBD1	TGTGCCAGCAGTACTCGGGACAGGGAAGAAGCTTTCTTT	CASSTRDREEAFF
TRBV20-1	18	.	TRBJ2-2	TRBD2	TGCAGTGCTAGAGATCTGCTAGCGGGGGGGCCGAACACCGGGGAGCTGTTTTTT	CSARDLLAGGPNTGELFF
TRBV27	15	.	TRBJ1-1	.	TGTGCCAGCAGTTTGCAGGGAGCCTTGAACACTGAGGCTTTCTTT	CASSLQGALNTEAFF
TRBV19	16	.	TRBJ2-7	.	TGTGCCAGTAGCGTAGGGACTCCACCGGGCTCCTACGAGCAGTACTTC	CASSVGTPPGSYEQYF
TRBV6-5	16	.	TRBJ2-3	.	TGTGCCAGCAGTTCCCCACTAGGAATCGGCTTGTACACGCAGTATTTT	CASSSPLGIGLYTQYF
TRBV29-1	13	.	TRBJ1-1	.	TGCAGCGTTGAAGGCCGGACTTGGACTGAAGCTTTCTTT	CSVEGRTWTEAFF
TRBV28	16	few	TRBJ2-3	.	TGTGCCAGCAGTTTTGATGGGGAGCCTCACACAGATACGCAGTATTTT	CASSFDGEPHTDTQYF
TRBV19	12	.	TRBJ1-6	TRBD1	TGTGCCAGTACCGGACAGGTTGGGAGCCTCCACTTT	CASTGQVGSLHF
TRBV20-1	14	.	TRBJ1-2	.	TGCAGTGCTAGAGGGGAGAGGGCAAGTGTGGGCTACACCTTC	CSARGERASVGYTF
TRBV27	14	many	TRBJ2-5	.	TGTGCCAGCAGTTTAGGTAGGGGCGCGGAGACCCAGTACTTC	CASSLGRGAETQYF
TRBV9	16	many	TRBJ2-7	.	TGTGCCAGCAGCGTAAGCCCCGGGCCCCAAGGAGGAGAGCAGTACTTC	CASSVSPGPQGGEQYF
TRBV19	17	.	TRBJ2-3	TRBD2	TGTGCCAGTAGTCAAGCAGCGGGAGAGGGGAGGTCAGATACGCAGTATTTT	CASSQAAGEGRSDTQYF
TRBV2	16	.	TRBJ1-1	.	TGTGCCAGCAGTGAAGGGCAGGGGAATTTCGACACTGAAGCTTTCTTT	CASSEGQGNFDTEAFF
TRBV27	13	few	TRBJ1-4	.	TGTGCCAGCAGCTCGGACCTTCGGGAAAAACTGTTTTTT	CASSSDLREKLFF
TRBV28	15	few	TRBJ2-7	TRBD2	TGTGCCAGCAGTTTCCTCTCCGGGACTATCTACGAGCAGTACTTC	CASSFLSGTIYEQYF